A single sample is the source of the 18 T cell receptor beta chains below, sequenced in a study of blood T cell repertoires in COVID-19. Sequenced by immunoSEQ multiplex PCR; TCRdb stores in-frame clones only, minus some. The sample includes hundreds of thousands of clones, just under 85% of them seen just once. The sequenced sample consisted of peripheral blood. Receptors were obtained from a woman older than 75 with acute or convalescent COVID-19.

This clone was seen only once. The rearrangement uses TRBV7-2 and TRBJ2-7; D may be TRBD2 (6 bases). Germline CDR1 SGHTA, CDR2 FQGNSA. This CDR3 spans 15 amino acids. Trimming removed 2 bases from V and 0 bases from J, with 11 bases in between. The CDR3: CASSLSLASSYEQYF. The CDR3 DNA follows: TGTGCCAGCAGCTTAAGCCTAGCGAGCTCCTACGAGCAGTACTTC.

This chain joins TRBV2 and TRBJ2-2; perhaps TRBD1 as D (6 bases). The CDR3 covers 16 residues. CDR1 and CDR2 (germline): SNHLY, FYNNEI. V dropped 1 base and J dropped 5 bases, with 14 bases sitting between them. The CDR3 spells CASSEGRQRGTGELFF. CDR3 sequence (DNA): TGTGCCAGCAGTGAAGGGAGACAGAGGGGGACCGGGGAGCTGTTTTTT.

V gene TRBV7-2 combines with J gene TRBJ2-2, with D maybe TRBD1 (6 bases). CDR3 size: 14 residues. Germline V gives CDR1 SGHTA, CDR2 FQGNSA. V was trimmed by 5 bases and J by 5 bases, leaving 12 bases between them. CDR3 region: CASSQIQGTGELFF. DNA for the CDR3: TGTGCCAGCAGCCAAATACAGGGAACCGGGGAGCTGTTTTTT.

The J gene is TRBJ2-5, the V gene TRBV7-2; 10 nucleotides agree with TRBD1. The V gene's germline CDR1 is SGHTA and CDR2 FQGNSA. CDR3 length equals 18 residues. V gave up 4 bases and J gave up 0 bases; unmatched junction bases: 11. As DNA, the CDR3 is TGTGCCAGCAGCTCGGGACAGGGGTTCGGAAAGTACCAAGAGACCCAGTACTTC. Protein sequence: CASSSGQGFGKYQETQYF.

The chain recombines TRBV19 with TRBJ2-2; tentatively, D is TRBD2 (5 bases). Germline values: CDR1 LNHDA, CDR2 SQIVND (reference sequence). Trimming removed 6 bases at V and 4 bases at J, with 9 bases between. This CDR3 has 13 amino acids. Written as DNA, the CDR3 is TGTGCCAGTAGCCTACGGGGCACCGGGGAGCTGTTTTTT. It translates to CASSLRGTGELFF.

The rearrangement uses TRBV28 and TRBJ2-1, with 14 bases that match TRBD2. Germline loops: CDR1 MDHEN, CDR2 SYDVKM. V was clipped by 2 bases and J by 8 bases; unmatched bases: 14. The CDR3 has 19 residues. This chain's CDR3 is CASSLGGIPRGLAGDEQFF. DNA for the CDR3: TGTGCCAGCAGTTTAGGGGGAATTCCCCGGGGACTAGCGGGGGATGAGCAGTTCTTC.

This rearrangement joins TRBV7-9 to TRBJ2-7, with 8 bases lining up with TRBD1. CDR1 SEHNR and CDR2 FQNEAQ come from the germline V gene (reference sequence). J gave up 1 base and V 0 bases, and 5 bases lay outside the gene matches. There are 16 residues in the CDR3. CDR3 in amino acids: CASSLASGGASYEQYF. DNA for the CDR3: TGTGCCAGCAGCTTAGCCTCAGGGGGCGCGTCCTACGAGCAGTACTTC.

The CDR3 loop reads CASSRGLNQRQPQHF. In DNA form, the CDR3 reads TGCGCCAGCAGCCGGGGACTCAACCAACGGCAGCCCCAGCATTTT. The chain is built from TRBV4-1 and TRBJ1-5; perhaps TRBD1 as D (5 bases). Germline values: CDR1 MGHRA, CDR2 YSYEKL. The CDR3 totals 15 residues. V lost 4 bases, J lost 7 bases, and 17 bases lay in between.

In DNA form, the CDR3 reads TGTGCCATCAGCCCCGGGACAGAAAATCAGCCCCAGCATTTT. Translating gives CAISPGTENQPQHF. This chain uses TRBV10-3 with TRBJ1-5; 7 bases align to TRBD1. Germline trimming cut 6 bases from V and 4 bases from J; bases unmatched to any gene: 6. This CDR3 comprises 14 residues. Germline values: CDR1 ENHRY, CDR2 SYGVKD.

The gene calls are TRBV28 and TRBJ1-6; D call uncertain. Per the germline V gene, CDR1 is MDHEN and CDR2 is SYDVKM. The V gene lost 3 bases and the J gene lost 12 bases, with 12 bases spanning the gap. The CDR3 is made up of 13 amino acids. The CDR3 nucleotides are TGTGCCAGCAGTTTTTGGGCCAACCGACCCCTCCACTTT. This codes for CASSFWANRPLHF.

The chain has TRBV3-1 (or the pseudogene TRBV3-2) and TRBJ1-1; D not resolved. The ends were cut back, 3 bases at V and 6 bases at J, with 11 bases in the middle. This CDR3 region has 13 residues. CDR1 and CDR2 from the germline V gene are LGHDT and YNNKEL (reference sequence). Here the CDR3 reads CASSHPTGAEAFF. In DNA form, the CDR3 reads TGTGCCAGCAGCCACCCCACGGGAGCTGAAGCTTTCTTT.

This chain joins TRBV4-2 and TRBJ2-1; D is unresolved. Germline V gene sequence: CDR1 LGHNA, CDR2 YNFKEQ. The CDR3 extends over 15 amino acids. V was trimmed by 4 bases and J by 3 bases, leaving 13 bases between them. The CDR3 bases are TGTGCCAGCAGCCTCCCCCGAGTAAACTACAATGAGCAGTTCTTC. This translates into CASSLPRVNYNEQFF.

V gene TRBV19 combines with J gene TRBJ2-7; perhaps TRBD2 as D (6 bases). Trimming removed 5 bases at V and 3 bases at J, with 17 bases between. Germline V lookup: CDR1 LNHDA, CDR2 SQIVND (reference sequence). The CDR3 has 15 amino acids. CDR3 in DNA: TGTGCCAGTAGTGTGCGGGGCAGCGCCAGCTACGAGCAGTACTTC. Translation gives CASSVRGSASYEQYF.

The chain combines TRBV7-2 with TRBJ1-6, with no clear D. V dropped 4 bases and J dropped 3 bases, with 10 bases sitting between them. The germline V gene has CDR1 SGHTA and CDR2 FQGNSA. The CDR3 length is 15 residues. The CDR3: CASSSGRRYNSPLHF. The CDR3 region has the DNA TGTGCCAGCAGCTCTGGCAGGCGCTATAATTCACCCCTCCACTTT.

The CDR3 here is CATSRGPGTGELFF. For the CDR3, the DNA is TGTGCCACCAGCAGAGGTCCAGGTACCGGGGAGCTGTTTTTT. The chain combines TRBV15 with TRBJ2-2; D unresolved. Trimming stripped 1 base from V and 5 bases from J, with 8 bases between. The CDR3 length is 14 residues. Germline V gives CDR1 LNHNV, CDR2 YYDKDF (reference sequence).

The chain joins TRBV6-5 to TRBJ2-7; TRBD1 is a possible D gene (6 bases). The CDR3 is 15 residues long. V shed 7 bases and J shed 5 bases, with 21 bases lying between them. Germline CDR1 and CDR2: MNHEY and SVGAGI. The CDR3 protein is CASTPGAPGGNEQYF. The CDR3 DNA reads TGTGCCAGCACCCCAGGGGCCCCGGGTGGGAACGAGCAGTACTTC.

The V and J genes are TRBV2 and TRBJ1-2; D remains ambiguous. Germline V gene sequence: CDR1 SNHLY, CDR2 FYNNEI. The CDR3 consists of 15 residues. The germline V and J ends were trimmed by 5 bases and 7 bases, with 20 bases remaining between them. CDR3 sequence reads: CASSKSAAGMGGYTF. The DNA for the CDR3 is TGTGCCAGCAGTAAGAGCGCCGCGGGGATGGGTGGCTACACCTTC.

V is TRBV5-1 and J is TRBJ2-2, with D tentatively TRBD1 (6 bases). The CDR3 sequence is 16 residues long. Germline loops: CDR1 SGHRS, CDR2 YFSETQ. Trimming took off 2 bases at V and 0 bases at J, with 11 bases between the two ends. CDR3 region: CASSLEGVPNTGELFF. The CDR3 DNA follows: TGCGCCAGCAGCTTAGAGGGGGTCCCGAACACCGGGGAGCTGTTTTTT. Combining the CDR3 with reference TRBV5-1 and TRBJ2-2 gives the whole variable domain KAGVTQTPRYLIKTRGQQVTLSCSPISGHRSVSWYQQTPGQGLQFLFEYFSETQRNKGNFPGRFSGRQFSNSRSEMNVSTLELGDSALYLCASSLEGVPNTGELFFGEGSRLTVL.